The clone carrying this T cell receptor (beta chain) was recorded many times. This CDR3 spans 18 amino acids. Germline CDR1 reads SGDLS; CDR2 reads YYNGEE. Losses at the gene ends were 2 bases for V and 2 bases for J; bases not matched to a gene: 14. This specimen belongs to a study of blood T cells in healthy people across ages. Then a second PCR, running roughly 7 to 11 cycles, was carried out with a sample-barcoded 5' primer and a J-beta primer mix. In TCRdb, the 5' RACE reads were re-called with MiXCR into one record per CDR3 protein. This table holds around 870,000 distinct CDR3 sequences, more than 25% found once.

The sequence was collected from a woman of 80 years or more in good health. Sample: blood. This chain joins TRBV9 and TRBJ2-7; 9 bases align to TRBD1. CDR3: CASSVREQGQGRAYEQYF. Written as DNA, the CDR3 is TGTGCCAGCAGCGTGAGGGAGCAGGGACAGGGAAGAGCCTACGAGCAGTACTTC. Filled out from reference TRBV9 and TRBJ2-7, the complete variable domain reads DSGVTQTPKHLITATGQRVTLRCSPRSGDLSVYWYQQSLDQGLQFLIQYYNGEERAKGNILERFSAQQFPDLHSELNLSSLELGDSALYFCASSVREQGQGRAYEQYFGPGTRLTVT.